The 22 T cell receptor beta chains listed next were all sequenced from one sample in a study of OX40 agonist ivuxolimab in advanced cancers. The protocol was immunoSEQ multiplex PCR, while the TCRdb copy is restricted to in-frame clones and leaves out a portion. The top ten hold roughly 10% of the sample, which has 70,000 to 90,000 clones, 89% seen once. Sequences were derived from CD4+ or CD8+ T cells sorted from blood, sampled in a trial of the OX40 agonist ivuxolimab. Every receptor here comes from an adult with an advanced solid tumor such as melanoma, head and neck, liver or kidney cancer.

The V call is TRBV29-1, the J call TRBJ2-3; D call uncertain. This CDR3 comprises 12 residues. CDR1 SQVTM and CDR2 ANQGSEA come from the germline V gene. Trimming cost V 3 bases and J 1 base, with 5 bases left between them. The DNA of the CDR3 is TGCAGCGTTGATGCGGGCACAGATACGCAGTATTTT. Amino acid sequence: CSVDAGTDTQYF.

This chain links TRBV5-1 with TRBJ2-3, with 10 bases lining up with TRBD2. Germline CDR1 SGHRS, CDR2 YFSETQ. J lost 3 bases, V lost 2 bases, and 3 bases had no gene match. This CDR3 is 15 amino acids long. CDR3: CASSFSGRSTDTQYF. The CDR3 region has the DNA TGCGCCAGCAGCTTTAGCGGGAGGTCGACAGATACGCAGTATTTT.

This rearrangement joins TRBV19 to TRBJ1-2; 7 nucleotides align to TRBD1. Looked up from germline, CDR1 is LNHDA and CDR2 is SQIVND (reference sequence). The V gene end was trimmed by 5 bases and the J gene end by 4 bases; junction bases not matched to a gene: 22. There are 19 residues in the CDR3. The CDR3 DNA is TGTGCCAGTAGTCCGAAACCGGGACAGTCCCTACCTCGCGTCTATGGCTACACCTTC. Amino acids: CASSPKPGQSLPRVYGYTF. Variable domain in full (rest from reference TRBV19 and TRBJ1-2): DGGITQSPKYLFRKEGQNVTLSCEQNLNHDAMYWYRQDPGQGLRLIYYSQIVNDFQKGDIAEGYSVSREKKESFPLTVTSAQKNPTAFYLCASSPKPGQSLPRVYGYTFGSGTRLTVV.

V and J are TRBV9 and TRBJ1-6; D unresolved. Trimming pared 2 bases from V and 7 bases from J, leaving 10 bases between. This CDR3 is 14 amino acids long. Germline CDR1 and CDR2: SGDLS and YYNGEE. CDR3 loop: CASSVQPRNSPLHF. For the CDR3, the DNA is TGTGCCAGCAGCGTCCAACCGCGGAATTCACCCCTCCACTTT.

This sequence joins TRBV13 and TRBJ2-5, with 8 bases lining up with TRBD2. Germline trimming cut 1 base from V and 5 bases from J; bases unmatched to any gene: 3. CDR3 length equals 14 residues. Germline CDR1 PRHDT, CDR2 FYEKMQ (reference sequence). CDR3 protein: CASSLVAGGETQYF. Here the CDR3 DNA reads TGTGCCAGCAGCTTAGTTGCGGGAGGTGAGACCCAGTACTTC.

This CDR3 reads CASSLGTQGNEQYF. The DNA for the CDR3 is TGCGCCAGCAGCTTGGGGACCCAGGGGAACGAGCAGTACTTC. This chain joins TRBV5-1 and TRBJ2-7, with a possible D match to TRBD1 (6 bases). Trimming shortened V by 0 bases and J by 5 bases, and 12 bases separated the two germline ends. This CDR3 is 14 amino acids long. The V gene's germline CDR1 is SGHRS and CDR2 YFSETQ.

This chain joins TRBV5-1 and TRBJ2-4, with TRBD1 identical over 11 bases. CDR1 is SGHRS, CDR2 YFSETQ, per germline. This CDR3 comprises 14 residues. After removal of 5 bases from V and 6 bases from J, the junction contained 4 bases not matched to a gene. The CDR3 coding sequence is TGCGCCAGCAGTCCAGGGACAGGGGGAAACATTCAGTACTTC. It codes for CASSPGTGGNIQYF.

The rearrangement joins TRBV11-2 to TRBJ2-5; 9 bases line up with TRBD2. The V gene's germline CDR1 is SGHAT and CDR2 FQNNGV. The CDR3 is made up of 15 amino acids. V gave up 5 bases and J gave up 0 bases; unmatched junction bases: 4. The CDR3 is CASSLAGWYQETQYF. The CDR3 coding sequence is TGTGCCAGCAGCCTAGCGGGGTGGTACCAAGAGACCCAGTACTTC.

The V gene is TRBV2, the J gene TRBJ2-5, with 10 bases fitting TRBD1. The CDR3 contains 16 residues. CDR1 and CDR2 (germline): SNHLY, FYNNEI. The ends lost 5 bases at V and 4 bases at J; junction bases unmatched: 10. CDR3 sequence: CASSRGTGVFGETQYF. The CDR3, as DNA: TGTGCCAGCAGTCGTGGGACAGGGGTATTCGGAGAGACCCAGTACTTC.

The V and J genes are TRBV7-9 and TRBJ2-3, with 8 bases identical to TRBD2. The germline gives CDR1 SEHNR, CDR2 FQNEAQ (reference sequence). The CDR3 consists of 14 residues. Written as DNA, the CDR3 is TGTGCAGCCGCGGGAGGTCTTAGCACAGATACGCAGTATTTT. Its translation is CAAAGGLSTDTQYF.

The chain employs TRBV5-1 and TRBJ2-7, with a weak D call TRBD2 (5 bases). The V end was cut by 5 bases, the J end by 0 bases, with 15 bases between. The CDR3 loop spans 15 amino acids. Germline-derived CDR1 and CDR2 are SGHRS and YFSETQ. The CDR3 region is CASRTLTGSSYEQYF. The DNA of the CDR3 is TGCGCCAGCAGGACCCTGACGGGGAGCTCCTACGAGCAGTACTTC.

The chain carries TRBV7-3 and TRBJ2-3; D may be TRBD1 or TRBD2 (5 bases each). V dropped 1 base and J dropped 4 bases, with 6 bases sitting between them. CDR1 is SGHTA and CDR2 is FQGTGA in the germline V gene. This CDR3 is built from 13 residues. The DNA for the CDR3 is TGTGCCAGCAGCTTAATGGGGGCAGATACGCAGTATTTT. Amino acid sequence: CASSLMGADTQYF.

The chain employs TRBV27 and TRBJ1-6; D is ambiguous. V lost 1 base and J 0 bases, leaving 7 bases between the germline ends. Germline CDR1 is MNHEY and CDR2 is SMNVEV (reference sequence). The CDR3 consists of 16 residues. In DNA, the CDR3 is TGTGCCAGCAGTTTATTGGATCCCTCCTATAATTCACCCCTCCACTTT. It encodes CASSLLDPSYNSPLHF.

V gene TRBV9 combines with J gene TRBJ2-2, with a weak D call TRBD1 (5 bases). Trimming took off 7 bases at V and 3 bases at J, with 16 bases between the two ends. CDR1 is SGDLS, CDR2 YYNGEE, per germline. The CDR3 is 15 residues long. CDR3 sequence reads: CASSRQGIDTGELFF. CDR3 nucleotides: TGTGCCAGCTCACGGCAGGGTATTGACACCGGGGAGCTGTTTTTT.

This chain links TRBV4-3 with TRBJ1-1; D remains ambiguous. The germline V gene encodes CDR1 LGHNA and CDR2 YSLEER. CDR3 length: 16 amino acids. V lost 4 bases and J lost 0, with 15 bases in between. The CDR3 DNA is TGCGCCAGCAGCCTAACTTCACCGCCTTTGAACACTGAAGCTTTCTTT. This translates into CASSLTSPPLNTEAFF.

The CDR3 spells CASTLLGFNSPLHF. The DNA of the CDR3 is TGTGCCAGTACCCTTCTAGGGTTTAACTCACCCCTCCACTTT. V gene TRBV19 combines with J gene TRBJ1-6; D not resolved. Trimming shortened V by 7 bases and J by 10 bases, and 17 bases separated the two germline ends. The CDR3 consists of 14 residues. In germline, CDR1 is LNHDA, CDR2 SQIVND (reference sequence).

This CDR3 reads CASSRGGANEQFF. CDR3 sequence (DNA): TGTGCCAGCAGTCGTGGAGGAGCGAATGAGCAGTTCTTC. The rearrangement links TRBV28 to TRBJ2-1; tentatively, D is TRBD2 (5 bases). Trimming removed 5 bases from V and 7 bases from J, with 12 bases in between. Per germline, CDR1 MDHEN and CDR2 SYDVKM. This CDR3 comprises 13 residues.

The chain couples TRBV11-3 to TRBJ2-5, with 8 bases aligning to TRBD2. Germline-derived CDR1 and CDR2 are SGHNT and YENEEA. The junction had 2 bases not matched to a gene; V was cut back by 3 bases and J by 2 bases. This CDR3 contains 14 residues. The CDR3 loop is CASSLGLGQETQYF. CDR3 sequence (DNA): TGTGCCAGCAGCTTGGGACTAGGGCAAGAGACCCAGTACTTC.

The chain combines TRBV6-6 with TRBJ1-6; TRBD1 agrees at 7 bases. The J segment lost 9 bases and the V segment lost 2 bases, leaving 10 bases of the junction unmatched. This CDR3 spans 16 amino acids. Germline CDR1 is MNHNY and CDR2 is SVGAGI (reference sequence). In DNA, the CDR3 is TGTGCCAGCAGTTACGCCAGGGGGGAATCACGTTCACCCCTCCACTTT. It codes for CASSYARGESRSPLHF.

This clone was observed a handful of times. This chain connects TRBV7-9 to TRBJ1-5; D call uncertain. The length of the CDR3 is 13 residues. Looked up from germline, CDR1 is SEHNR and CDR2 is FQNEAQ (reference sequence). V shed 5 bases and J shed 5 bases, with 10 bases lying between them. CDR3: CASSLGLYQPQHF. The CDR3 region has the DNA TGTGCCAGCAGCCTGGGTCTTTATCAGCCCCAGCATTTT.

CDR3 sequence reads: CASSLPPGLAAKNIQYF. CDR3 coding DNA: TGCGCCAGCAGCCTACCCCCTGGACTAGCTGCCAAAAACATTCAGTACTTC. J is TRBJ2-4 and V is TRBV4-1; 8 bases are a match to TRBD2. CDR3 length: 17 amino acids. CDR1 and CDR2 from the germline V gene are MGHRA and YSYEKL. The junction had 9 bases not matched to a gene; V was cut back by 4 bases and J by 1 base.

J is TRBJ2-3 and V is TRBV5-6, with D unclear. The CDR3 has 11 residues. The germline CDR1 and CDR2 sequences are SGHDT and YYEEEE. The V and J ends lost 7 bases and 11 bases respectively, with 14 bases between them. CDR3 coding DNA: TGTGCCAGCTCAACCCGTTCACGGCAGTATTTT. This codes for CASSTRSRQYF.